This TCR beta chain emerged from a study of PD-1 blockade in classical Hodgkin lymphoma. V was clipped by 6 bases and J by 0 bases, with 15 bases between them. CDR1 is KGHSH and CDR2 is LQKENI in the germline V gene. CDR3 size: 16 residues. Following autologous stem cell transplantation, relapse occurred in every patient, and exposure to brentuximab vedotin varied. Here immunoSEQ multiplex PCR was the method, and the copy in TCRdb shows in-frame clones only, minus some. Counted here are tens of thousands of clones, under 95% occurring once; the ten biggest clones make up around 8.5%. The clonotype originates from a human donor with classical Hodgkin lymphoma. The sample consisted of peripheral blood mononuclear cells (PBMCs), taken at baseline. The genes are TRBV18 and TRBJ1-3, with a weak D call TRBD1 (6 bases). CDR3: CASSTDSSISGNTIYF. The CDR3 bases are TGTGCCAGCTCCACGGACAGCAGTATCTCTGGAAACACCATATATTTT.